The T cell receptor beta chain under discussion was sequenced for a study of response to subunit inactivated influenza vaccine. Study-level points and caveats: The authors put forward the suggestion that each seasonal influenza vaccination may bring in only a limited number of new T cells.

TCRdb used MiXCR to reprocess the RT-PCR reads, holding one entry per CDR3 protein. Among around 710,000 distinct CDR3 sequences listed, approximately 14% were seen once. Concerning this clonotype: Its antigen remains unknown.

Germline assignment: CDR1 SQVTM and CDR2 ANQGSEA. V lost 3 bases, J lost 5 bases, and 13 bases lay in between. There are 13 residues in the CDR3. The sequenced sample was PBMCs from blood, obtained roughly 2 weeks before vaccination. The receptor was derived from a man between 50 and 59 years old who received an inactivated influenza vaccine. The chain couples TRBV29-1 to TRBJ2-5; D call uncertain. The DNA for the CDR3 is TGCAGCGTTGAGACCAGGAGACTGGAGACCCAGTACTTC. This codes for CSVETRRLETQYF.